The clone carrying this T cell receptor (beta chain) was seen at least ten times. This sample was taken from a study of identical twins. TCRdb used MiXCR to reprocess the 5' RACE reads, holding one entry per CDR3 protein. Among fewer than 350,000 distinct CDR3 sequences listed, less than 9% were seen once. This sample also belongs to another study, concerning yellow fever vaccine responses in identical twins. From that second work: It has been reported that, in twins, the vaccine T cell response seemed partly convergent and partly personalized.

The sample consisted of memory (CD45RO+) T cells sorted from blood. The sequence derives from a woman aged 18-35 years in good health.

This CDR3 is CASSYAGGNQPQHF. The CDR3 DNA reads as TGTGCCAGCAGTTACGCTGGAGGCAATCAGCCCCAGCATTTT. This sequence joins TRBV12-3 or TRBV12-4 and TRBJ1-5; D not certain. The CDR3 length is 14 residues. V shed 4 bases and J shed 2 bases, with 9 bases lying between them.